The 26 T cell receptor beta chains in this list originate from one sample, sequenced in a study of blood T cell repertoires in COVID-19. Profiling relied on immunoSEQ multiplex PCR, and the TCRdb table lists in-frame clones only, not all of them. The sample includes under 350,000 clones, about 89% of them seen just once. The sequencing input was peripheral blood. These receptors were obtained from a man aged 35 to 55 with acute or convalescent COVID-19.

This clone turned up a few times. J is TRBJ2-7 and V is TRBV11-2; TRBD1 is a possible D gene (5 bases). CDR1 SGHAT and CDR2 FQNNGV come from the germline V gene. V was cut by 5 bases and J by 7 bases, with 15 bases left in between. This CDR3 has 13 residues. CDR3 loop: CASSPGGALEQYF. CDR3 DNA sequence: TGTGCCAGCAGCCCCGGTGGGGCCCTGGAGCAGTACTTC.

This rearrangement joins TRBV7-9 to TRBJ2-2, with 12 bases that match TRBD1. CDR3 length equals 15 residues. Germline CDR1 SEHNR, CDR2 FQNEAQ (reference sequence). Trimming at V came to 4 bases and at J to 5 bases, leaving 2 bases not matched to a gene. The CDR3 nucleotides read TGTGCCAGCAGCTCGGGACAGGGGGCTACCGGGGAGCTGTTTTTT. It codes for CASSSGQGATGELFF.

V and J are TRBV4-1 and TRBJ1-2; 7 nucleotides agree with TRBD1. The CDR3 runs to 16 residues. Trimming cost V 0 bases and J 2 bases; bases outside gene matches: 6. The V gene's germline CDR1 is MGHRA and CDR2 YSYEKL. Here the CDR3 reads CASSQERTGINYGYTF. The CDR3 bases are TGCGCCAGCAGCCAAGAAAGGACAGGTATAAACTATGGCTACACCTTC.

V usage is TRBV6-4 and J usage is TRBJ1-2; D is unclear. The CDR3 loop spans 12 amino acids. CDR1 and CDR2 (germline): MRHNA, SNTAGT. The V end lost 5 bases, the J end lost 7 bases, and 11 bases lay between the germline ends. The CDR3 nucleotides read TGTGCCAGCAGTTCTTCTTTCGGTGGCTACACCTTC. This codes for CASSSSFGGYTF.

The DNA of the CDR3 is TGTGCCAGCAGTGAACGAATCGGTAATTCACCCCTCCACTTT. Protein: CASSERIGNSPLHF. The V and J genes are TRBV6-1 and TRBJ1-6; D gene unclear. Germline loops: CDR1 MNHNS, CDR2 SASEGT. Trimming took off 2 bases at V and 6 bases at J, with 8 bases between the two ends. The CDR3 runs to 14 residues.

The V call is TRBV6-5, the J call TRBJ1-1; D might be TRBD1 (5 bases). V lost 7 bases and J lost 7, with 16 bases in between. Germline V gene lookup returns CDR1 MNHEY and CDR2 SVGAGI. The CDR3 covers 13 residues. The CDR3: CASTREGSDEAFF. The CDR3 region has the DNA TGTGCCAGCACCCGGGAGGGGTCGGATGAAGCTTTCTTT.

J is TRBJ2-3 and V is TRBV5-1; weak D call: TRBD2 (6 bases). The V end lost 0 bases, the J end lost 2 bases, and 10 bases lay between the germline ends. CDR3 length: 15 residues. The germline V gene has CDR1 SGHRS and CDR2 YFSETQ. CDR3 in DNA: TGCGCCAGCAGCTTGGAAGGGACTTACACAGATACGCAGTATTTT. Translated: CASSLEGTYTDTQYF.

This clone was detected only once. The chain combines TRBV19 with TRBJ2-7, with a tentative D call TRBD1 (6 bases). Trimming took off 5 bases at V and 7 bases at J, with 12 bases between the two ends. Per germline, CDR1 LNHDA and CDR2 SQIVND (reference sequence). CDR3 length equals 12 residues. CDR3 in amino acids: CASSDRIAEQYF. DNA of the CDR3: TGTGCCAGTAGTGACAGGATAGCAGAGCAGTACTTC. Full variable domain (outside the CDR3, taken from reference TRBV19 and TRBJ2-7): DGGITQSPKYLFRKEGQNVTLSCEQNLNHDAMYWYRQDPGQGLRLIYYSQIVNDFQKGDIAEGYSVSREKKESFPLTVTSAQKNPTAFYLCASSDRIAEQYFGPGTRLTVT.

The rearrangement joins TRBV2 to TRBJ2-2; a weak D match, TRBD2 (6 bases). The CDR3 contains 13 residues. The V gene's germline CDR1 is SNHLY and CDR2 FYNNEI. The V end was cut by 8 bases, the J end by 9 bases, with 16 bases between. DNA of the CDR3: TGTGCCAGCCGTAGGGCGGGGATCAGGGAGCTGTTTTTT. It is translated as CASRRAGIRELFF.

The rearrangement uses TRBV11-2 and TRBJ1-3, with 10 bases aligning to TRBD1. With 6 bases clipped from V and 4 bases from J, the junction kept 9 bases outside the gene matches. This CDR3 comprises 16 residues. Germline V gene data show CDR1 as SGHAT and CDR2 as FQNNGV. The CDR3 nucleotides read TGTGCCAGCAGTTGGGGACAGGGGACCTCAGGAAACACCATATATTTT. Translated, it gives CASSWGQGTSGNTIYF.

This clone was seen a single time. The CDR3 DNA sequence: TGTGCCAGCAGCGTATTATCACCCGGGGGGGCGGTGTCTTACGAGCAGTACTTC. This gives the protein CASSVLSPGGAVSYEQYF. The chain employs TRBV28 and TRBJ2-7; 8 positions match TRBD2. The ends lost 6 bases at V and 4 bases at J; junction bases unmatched: 20. Looked up from germline, CDR1 is MDHEN and CDR2 is SYDVKM. The CDR3 length is 18 residues.

This chain uses TRBV7-6 with TRBJ1-6, with D possibly TRBD1 on 5 matching bases. This CDR3 has 14 residues. V was trimmed by 4 bases and J by 6 bases, leaving 10 bases between them. Germline V gene lookup returns CDR1 SGHVS and CDR2 FNYEAQ. The CDR3 bases are TGTGCCAGCAGCTCTAGGCAGGGTAATTCACCCCTCCACTTT. Translation gives CASSSRQGNSPLHF.

The chain carries TRBV10-3 and TRBJ2-7; no clear D gene. V was cut by 5 bases and J by 7 bases, with 18 bases left in between. Germline-derived CDR1 and CDR2 are ENHRY and SYGVKD. This CDR3 has 14 residues. CDR3 DNA: TGTGCCATCAGTTCGATCGTTGAGGCAGCTGAGCAGTACTTC. As protein: CAISSIVEAAEQYF.

The chain combines TRBV4-2 with TRBJ2-5, with a weak D call TRBD2 (6 bases). Germline V gives CDR1 LGHNA, CDR2 YNFKEQ. The CDR3 contains 18 residues. Trimming left V 1 base short and J 2 bases short, with 20 bases between. The CDR3 here is CASSQVTIRGSGQETQYF. DNA for the CDR3: TGTGCCAGCAGCCAAGTAACCATTCGGGGGTCTGGGCAAGAGACCCAGTACTTC.

Concerning this clone itself: The same CDR3 arises from other DNA sequences in this sample as well. The rearrangement links TRBV24-1 to TRBJ2-5; TRBD1 matches 8 bases. The CDR3 has 15 amino acids. Germline-derived CDR1 and CDR2 are KGHDR and SFDVKD. J lost 5 bases, V lost 3 bases, and 7 bases had no gene match. CDR3: CATSDPQGAGETQYF. The DNA of the CDR3 is TGTGCCACCAGTGATCCTCAGGGGGCGGGGGAGACCCAGTACTTC.

The gene calls are TRBV5-1 and TRBJ1-4; D is perhaps TRBD1 (5 bases). This CDR3 comprises 13 residues. V was cut by 0 bases and J by 16 bases, with 16 bases left in between. Germline CDR1 is SGHRS and CDR2 is YFSETQ. The CDR3 sequence is CASSLVGDSNEFF. CDR3 in DNA: TGCGCCAGCAGCTTGGTTGGGGACTCAAATGAGTTTTTT. Drawing the rest from reference TRBV5-1 and TRBJ1-4, the complete variable domain is KAGVTQTPRYLIKTRGQQVTLSCSPISGHRSVSWYQQTPGQGLQFLFEYFSETQRNKGNFPGRFSGRQFSNSRSEMNVSTLELGDSALYLCASSLVGDSNEFFGSGTQLSVL.

J is TRBJ1-1 and V is TRBV6-1, with D tentatively TRBD1 (6 bases). Germline loops: CDR1 MNHNS, CDR2 SASEGT. The ends were cut back, 2 bases at V and 0 bases at J, with 10 bases in the middle. This CDR3 is 15 amino acids long. CDR3 bases: TGTGCCAGCAGTGAAAAGGGACACGTGAACACTGAAGCTTTCTTT. Translating it yields CASSEKGHVNTEAFF.

V usage is TRBV27 and J usage is TRBJ1-5; no clear D gene. With 8 bases removed from V and 4 bases from J, the gap between germline ends came to 9 bases. The CDR3 sequence is 12 residues long. From germline, CDR1 is MNHEY and CDR2 SMNVEV (reference sequence). For the CDR3, the DNA is TGTGCCAGCTGCACTCTTAATCAGCCCCAGCATTTT. It codes for CASCTLNQPQHF.

J is TRBJ2-7 and V is TRBV24-1; 8 bases match TRBD1. The trim removed 7 bases at V and 0 bases at J, leaving 7 bases unmatched. Germline CDR1 reads KGHDR; CDR2 reads SFDVKD. The CDR3 sequence is 15 residues long. The CDR3 protein is CATRSSGTGSYEQYF. CDR3 in DNA: TGTGCCACCAGGTCATCCGGGACAGGCTCCTACGAGCAGTACTTC.

This chain connects TRBV11-2 to TRBJ2-3, with 15 nucleotides matching TRBD2. Per germline, CDR1 SGHAT and CDR2 FQNNGV. The CDR3 is 16 amino acids. J lost 5 bases, V lost 5 bases, and 5 bases had no gene match. CDR3 region: CASSPGTSGGIDTQYF. The DNA of the CDR3 is TGTGCCAGCAGCCCCGGGACTAGCGGGGGGATAGATACGCAGTATTTT.

This clone was detected only once. This rearrangement joins TRBV7-9 to TRBJ2-5; tentative D call: TRBD2 (6 bases). The CDR3 contains 17 residues. In germline, CDR1 is SEHNR, CDR2 FQNEAQ (reference sequence). V lost 5 bases, J lost 1 base, and 20 bases lay in between. CDR3 residues: CASSPGWDPGSQETQYF. For the CDR3, the DNA is TGTGCCAGCAGCCCCGGGTGGGACCCCGGGAGCCAAGAGACCCAGTACTTC. Variable domain in full (rest from reference TRBV7-9 and TRBJ2-5): DTGVSQNPRHKITKRGQNVTFRCDPISEHNRLYWYRQTLGQGPEFLTYFQNEAQLEKSRLLSDRFSAERPKGSFSTLEIQRTEQGDSAMYLCASSPGWDPGSQETQYFGPGTRLLVL.

This clone occurred once. The chain uses TRBV2 and TRBJ2-7; TRBD2 might be the D (5 bases). Germline V gives CDR1 SNHLY, CDR2 FYNNEI. This CDR3 has 12 residues. Trimming removed 8 bases at V and 2 bases at J, with 10 bases between. The CDR3 here is CASLRAAYEQYF. CDR3 nucleotides: TGTGCCAGCCTGCGGGCCGCCTACGAGCAGTACTTC.

The V gene is TRBV3-1 (or the pseudogene TRBV3-2), the J gene TRBJ2-7; no definite D call. Trimming shortened V by 1 base and J by 2 bases, and 9 bases separated the two germline ends. The CDR3 loop spans 14 amino acids. CDR1 LGHDT and CDR2 YNNKEL come from the germline V gene (reference sequence). CDR3 in amino acids: CASSQGTQTYEQYF. Here the CDR3 DNA reads TGTGCCAGCAGCCAAGGAACACAGACCTACGAGCAGTACTTC.

This clone was seen a handful of times. The chain carries TRBV9 and TRBJ1-3; TRBD1 matches at 9 bases. V trimming: 3 bases; J trimming: 1 base; junction bases outside the gene matches: 8. This CDR3 is 17 amino acids long. Germline V gene sequence: CDR1 SGDLS, CDR2 YYNGEE. The CDR3 is CASSASDRGFSGNTIYF. The CDR3 bases are TGTGCCAGCAGCGCTTCGGACAGGGGATTTTCTGGAAACACCATATATTTT.

The chain has TRBV5-1 and TRBJ2-1; D remains ambiguous. This CDR3 has 12 amino acids. Germline CDR1 is SGHRS and CDR2 is YFSETQ. V was cut by 0 bases and J by 10 bases, with 8 bases left in between. CDR3 coding DNA: TGCGCCAGCAGCTTGGATGCCCGGGAGCAGTTCTTC. It is translated as CASSLDAREQFF.

The V and J genes are TRBV7-6 and TRBJ2-3; TRBD2 aligns across 15 bases. CDR3 length: 17 residues. Germline lookup yields CDR1 SGHVS and CDR2 FNYEAQ. The J segment lost 2 bases and the V segment lost 6 bases, leaving 6 bases of the junction unmatched. This chain's CDR3 is CASSSGLAGGDTDTQYF. CDR3 nucleotides: TGTGCCAGCAGTTCCGGACTAGCGGGGGGGGACACAGATACGCAGTATTTT.